This entry lists 20 T cell receptor beta chains sequenced from one sample in a study of cytomegalovirus exposure and HLA in healthy donors. 13 Jbeta primers and 60 Vbeta primers were used for the PCR. Clones were read by immunoSEQ multiplex PCR, and TCRdb kept only the in-frame ones, dropping some. The profile shows around 100,000 clones, around 75% of them singletons. The material sequenced was PBMCs. Receptors originate from a woman aged 30 to 39 in good health and CMV-seronegative.

This clone has more than one count but fewer than ten. The chain links TRBV25-1 to TRBJ1-1, with D unclear. V lost 5 bases to trimming and J lost 1 base, with 11 bases between them. The germline V gene has CDR1 MGHDK and CDR2 SYGVNS. The CDR3 is 14 residues long. The CDR3 is CASSYGGRNTEAFF. In DNA, the CDR3 is TGTGCCAGCAGTTACGGAGGCCGGAACACTGAAGCTTTCTTT.

V is TRBV6-5 and J is TRBJ1-2; 7 nucleotides agree with TRBD1. This CDR3 is 16 amino acids long. Germline loops: CDR1 MNHEY, CDR2 SVGAGI. Trimming took 0 bases from V and 5 from J; bases not matched to a gene: 9. In nucleotides, the CDR3 is TGTGCCAGCAGTTACTCGGGACAGATCCCGATTTATGGCTACACCTTC. It codes for CASSYSGQIPIYGYTF.

The chain couples TRBV11-3 to TRBJ2-7; 7 positions agree with TRBD2. Germline assignment: CDR1 SGHNT and CDR2 YENEEA. The V and J ends lost 6 bases and 0 bases, in that order; junction bases with no gene match: 11. This CDR3 has 16 amino acids. The CDR3 DNA reads as TGTGCCAGCAGTTGGGGGGAGGGGATGAGCTCCTACGAGCAGTACTTC. It specifies CASSWGEGMSSYEQYF.

The chain joins TRBV25-1 to TRBJ1-4; tentative D call: TRBD1 (6 bases). Germline V gene sequence: CDR1 MGHDK, CDR2 SYGVNS. CDR3 length: 16 residues. The V and J ends lost 3 bases and 6 bases respectively, with 17 bases between them. In DNA, the CDR3 is TGTGCCAGCAGTGATTCGTTGGGGGCCTCCGATGAAAAACTGTTTTTT. Protein product: CASSDSLGASDEKLFF.

The chain employs TRBV6-1 and TRBJ2-3; 16 positions agree with TRBD2. This CDR3 region has 17 residues. Germline V gene sequence: CDR1 MNHNS, CDR2 SASEGT. Germline trimming cut 4 bases from V and 6 bases from J; bases unmatched to any gene: 7. The CDR3 sequence is CASSAGTSGRDGDTQYF. The CDR3 DNA follows: TGTGCCAGCAGTGCCGGGACTAGCGGGAGGGATGGGGATACGCAGTATTTT.

The rearrangement uses TRBV5-1 and TRBJ1-1; D is unclear. Trimming removed 0 bases from V and 4 bases from J, with 10 bases in between. Per the germline V gene, CDR1 is SGHRS and CDR2 is YFSETQ. This CDR3 spans 14 amino acids. CDR3: CASSLARLSTEAFF. For the CDR3, the DNA is TGCGCCAGCAGCTTGGCCCGGTTGAGCACTGAAGCTTTCTTT.

J is TRBJ2-2 and V is TRBV5-1; 11 nucleotides match TRBD2. The V segment lost 3 bases and the J segment 0 bases; nucleotides outside the gene matches: 1. The CDR3 loop spans 16 amino acids. Germline V gene sequence: CDR1 SGHRS, CDR2 YFSETQ. The CDR3 region is CASSWGLAANTGELFF. The DNA for the CDR3 is TGCGCCAGCAGCTGGGGACTAGCGGCGAACACCGGGGAGCTGTTTTTT.

The chain combines TRBV4-3 with TRBJ2-2; TRBD2 might be the D (5 bases). The CDR3 consists of 15 residues. Looked up from germline, CDR1 is LGHNA and CDR2 is YSLEER. V lost 0 bases and J lost 4, with 9 bases in between. DNA of the CDR3: TGCGCCAGCAGCCAAGATTCGGGGATCACCGGGGAGCTGTTTTTT. It specifies CASSQDSGITGELFF.

This clone was recorded only once. The gene calls are TRBV7-3 and TRBJ2-1; tentatively, D is TRBD2 (6 bases). There are 11 residues in the CDR3. With 8 bases removed from V and 9 bases from J, the gap between germline ends came to 11 bases. Germline assignment: CDR1 SGHTA and CDR2 FQGTGA. The CDR3 DNA reads TGTGCCAGCGGATACGGGGGTGAGCAGTTCTTC. Translated, it gives CASGYGGEQFF.

The chain employs TRBV19 and TRBJ2-3, with no clear D. With 3 bases removed from V and 6 bases from J, the gap between germline ends came to 16 bases. The germline V gene encodes CDR1 LNHDA and CDR2 SQIVND (reference sequence). The length of the CDR3 is 15 residues. The CDR3, as DNA: TGTGCCAGTAGTATCCTACCTCCAGGAACCGATACGCAGTATTTT. Translating gives CASSILPPGTDTQYF.

V gene TRBV19 combines with J gene TRBJ2-1, with 10 positions matching TRBD2. This CDR3 spans 19 amino acids. Germline CDR1 and CDR2: LNHDA and SQIVND (reference sequence). Germline trimming cut 3 bases from V and 0 bases from J; bases unmatched to any gene: 11. In DNA, the CDR3 is TGTGCCAGTAGTATCACCGGGACTAGCGTCCTAAGCTCCTACAATGAGCAGTTCTTC. Translation: CASSITGTSVLSSYNEQFF.

The V call is TRBV7-2, the J call TRBJ1-1; D is uncertain. From germline, CDR1 is SGHTA and CDR2 FQGNSA. V dropped 3 bases and J dropped 0 bases, with 11 bases sitting between them. The CDR3 is 15 residues long. CDR3 coding DNA: TGTGCCAGCAGCTTTGAGGGAACCTTGAACACTGAAGCTTTCTTT. The encoded protein is CASSFEGTLNTEAFF.

V gene TRBV7-9 combines with J gene TRBJ2-7; a possible D gene is TRBD2 (5 bases). The length of the CDR3 is 13 residues. V was shortened by 3 bases and J by 0 bases, with 6 bases between the two germline ends. Germline V CDR1 and CDR2: SEHNR, FQNEAQ (reference sequence). This chain's CDR3 is CASSLEVSYEQYF. CDR3 coding DNA: TGTGCCAGCAGCTTGGAGGTCTCCTACGAGCAGTACTTC.

The V gene is TRBV4-1, the J gene TRBJ1-5; D gene ambiguous. The germline V and J ends were trimmed by 0 bases and 7 bases, with 7 bases remaining between them. The CDR3 runs 13 residues. CDR1 is MGHRA, CDR2 YSYEKL, per germline. CDR3 bases: TGCGCCAGCAGCCAAGATACTCCCCAGCCCCAGCATTTT. As protein: CASSQDTPQPQHF.

V is TRBV29-1 and J is TRBJ1-4, with 10 bases aligning to TRBD1. Germline CDR1 and CDR2: SQVTM and ANQGSEA. The CDR3 sequence is 12 residues long. The V gene end was trimmed by 7 bases and the J gene end by 13 bases; junction bases not matched to a gene: 9. As DNA, the CDR3 is TGCAGCGCTACCGGGACAGGGGAGAGACTGTTTTTT. Translated, it gives CSATGTGERLFF. The variable domain in full, with the rest retrieved from reference TRBV29-1 and TRBJ1-4, is SAVISQKPSRDICQRGTSLTIQCQVDSQVTMMFWYRQQPGQSLTLIATANQGSEATYESGFVIDKFPISRPNLTFSTLTVSNMSPEDSSIYLCSATGTGERLFFGSGTQLSVL.

The chain uses TRBV5-4 and TRBJ1-1; D unresolved. The CDR3 sequence is 15 residues long. Trimming removed 5 bases at V and 5 bases at J, with 19 bases between. Germline CDR1 reads SGHNT; CDR2 reads YYREEE (reference sequence). DNA for the CDR3: TGTGCCAGCAGATCTGACGGAGACCTGAGGACTGAAGCTTTCTTT. Its translation: CASRSDGDLRTEAFF.

The chain uses TRBV7-8 and TRBJ2-7; no clear D. Trimming left V 0 bases short and J 5 bases short, with 11 bases between. Germline V gene data show CDR1 as SGHVS and CDR2 as FQNEAQ. The CDR3 contains 14 residues. CDR3 in DNA: TGTGCCAGCAGCTTAGCGGAGCTAAGCCACGAGCAGTACTTC. This encodes CASSLAELSHEQYF.

The chain couples TRBV30 to TRBJ1-1; 11 bases are a match to TRBD1. Germline trimming cut 8 bases from V and 5 bases from J; bases unmatched to any gene: 19. Germline V gene data show CDR1 as GTSNPN and CDR2 as SVGIG (reference sequence). This CDR3 has 17 amino acids. CDR3 in amino acids: CAQASGTGGPSRTEAFF. The CDR3 nucleotides are TGTGCCCAAGCCTCCGGGACAGGGGGGCCTAGTAGGACTGAAGCTTTCTTT. Based on the CDR3 plus reference TRBV30 and TRBJ1-1, the full variable domain is SQTIHQWPATLVQPVGSPLSLECTVEGTSNPNLYWYRQAAGRGLQLLFYSVGIGQISSEVPQNLSASRPQDRQFILSSKKLLLSDSGFYLCAQASGTGGPSRTEAFFGQGTRLTVV.

The chain combines TRBV11-3 with TRBJ1-2, with D possibly TRBD1 on 5 matching bases. CDR1 is SGHNT, CDR2 YENEEA, per germline. V lost 5 bases to trimming and J lost 3 bases, with 10 bases between them. CDR3 length equals 13 residues. The chain's CDR3 is CASSPDSYYGYTF. CDR3 nucleotides: TGTGCCAGCAGCCCAGACAGTTACTATGGCTACACCTTC.

This clone was found a few times. The chain is built from TRBV19 and TRBJ1-1, with TRBD1 matching 11 bases. V was pared by 1 base and J by 10 bases, with 8 bases of the junction left unmatched. Germline loops: CDR1 LNHDA, CDR2 SQIVND (reference sequence). This CDR3 contains 15 residues. The CDR3 DNA reads TGTGCCAGTAGTATAGGGGGCGCGGACAGGGGGCGAGCTTTCTTT. It codes for CASSIGGADRGRAFF.